What follows describes a single T cell receptor (beta chain). What it binds is not known. TCRdb fed the reads into MiXCR, producing one record per CDR3 protein. Seen here are approximately 750,000 distinct CDR3 sequences, less than 40% observed once, and the top ten hold more than 2.5%. The data belong to a study of T cell repertoires in cytomegalovirus infection. About the research overall: Based on public TCR beta signatures, there were indications of CMV infection and of a matching HLA type. Study outcomes and limitations: In two of eight donors, the top clonotype was HLA-C-restricted CMV-specific.

This CDR3 spans 15 amino acids. The V segment lost 6 bases and the J segment 9 bases; nucleotides outside the gene matches: 14. Material for sequencing was PBMCs. The receptor's source is a human donor in good health (CMV status not recorded). Some clones in this sample may be carry-over from other donors' samples. This chain links TRBV12-3 or TRBV12-4 with TRBJ2-1, with TRBD2 matching over 7 bases. The CDR3 is CASRPGGVGGSEQFF. In DNA form, the CDR3 reads TGTGCCAGCAGGCCCGGCGGAGTGGGCGGGAGTGAGCAGTTCTTC.